A selection of T cell receptor beta chains follows, all from one sample in a study of blood T cell repertoires in COVID-19. Using immunoSEQ multiplex PCR, the repertoire was profiled, and TCRdb retains in-frame clones only, with some absent. The sample lists 83,000 or so clones, 77% occurring once. Sequencing used peripheral blood. The receptor source for this set is a woman of 80 years or more with acute or convalescent COVID-19. The CDR3 runs from the conserved cysteine through the conserved F or W. Fields, in order: J gene, clone size, V gene, D gene, CDR3 DNA, CDR3 protein. The D gene is left open where the match is weak. The size of a clone is reported for some rows only, either as once, few or many, or as a class for expanded clones.

J gene: TRBJ2-7
clone size: -
V gene: TRBV6-5
D gene: TRBD1
CDR3 DNA: TGTGCCAGCAGTTGGGGACAGGGAGCCTACGAGCAGTACTTC
CDR3 protein: CASSWGQGAYEQYF

J gene: TRBJ1-5
clone size: -
V gene: TRBV2
D gene: TRBD1
CDR3 DNA: TGTGCCAGCAGTAGGGGACAGAGAGATCAGCCCCAGCATTTT
CDR3 protein: CASSRGQRDQPQHF

J gene: TRBJ1-4
clone size: -
V gene: TRBV12-3/TRBV12-4
D gene: -
CDR3 DNA: TGTGCCACCCTGGGGGGACCTGGGGGAAAACTGTTTTTT
CDR3 protein: CATLGGPGGKLFF

J gene: TRBJ1-2
clone size: -
V gene: TRBV4-3
D gene: -
CDR3 DNA: TGCGCCAGCAGCCAAGATAGGTCAGGAAATTACTATGGCTACACCTTC
CDR3 protein: CASSQDRSGNYYGYTF

J gene: TRBJ2-7
clone size: -
V gene: TRBV15
D gene: TRBD1
CDR3 DNA: TGTGCCACCAGCAGGGACTACGGGACAGGCGGCTACGAGCAGTACTTC
CDR3 protein: CATSRDYGTGGYEQYF

J gene: TRBJ1-3
clone size: many
V gene: TRBV4-2
D gene: TRBD1
CDR3 DNA: TGTGCCAGCAGCCAAGAGGGACAGGCTGGAAACACCATATATTTT
CDR3 protein: CASSQEGQAGNTIYF

J gene: TRBJ1-1
clone size: -
V gene: TRBV6-6
D gene: -
CDR3 DNA: TGTGCCAGCAGTTACTCAGGAGCTGAAGCTTTCTTT
CDR3 protein: CASSYSGAEAFF

J gene: TRBJ2-2
clone size: once
V gene: TRBV9
D gene: TRBD2
CDR3 DNA: TGTGCCAGCACAGCGGGACCGAACACCGGGGAGCTGTTTTTT
CDR3 protein: CASTAGPNTGELFF

J gene: TRBJ1-2
clone size: -
V gene: TRBV27
D gene: -
CDR3 DNA: TGTGCCAGCAGTTTAGGCCGACAGGACTTCTATGGCTACACCTTC
CDR3 protein: CASSLGRQDFYGYTF

J gene: TRBJ1-1
clone size: -
V gene: TRBV25-1
D gene: TRBD1
CDR3 DNA: TGTGCCAGCAGTGAATGGTCAGGGGGCAACACTGAAGCTTTCTTT
CDR3 protein: CASSEWSGGNTEAFF

J gene: TRBJ2-7
clone size: -
V gene: TRBV5-7
D gene: TRBD1
CDR3 DNA: TGTGCCAGCAGCGAGCCGGGACAGGCCGTGTACTACGAGCAGTACTTC
CDR3 protein: CASSEPGQAVYYEQYF

J gene: TRBJ2-4
clone size: -
V gene: TRBV4-1
D gene: -
CDR3 DNA: TGCGCCAGCAGCCAAGATGTAGTACGTCGGATTCAGTACTTC
CDR3 protein: CASSQDVVRRIQYF

J gene: TRBJ1-1
clone size: once
V gene: TRBV7-2
D gene: TRBD1
CDR3 DNA: TGTGCCAGCAGCACAGGGGGACGGGGCATGAACACTGAAGCTTTCTTT
CDR3 protein: CASSTGGRGMNTEAFF

J gene: TRBJ1-3
clone size: -
V gene: TRBV6-4
D gene: -
CDR3 DNA: TGTGCCAGCAGTGACTGCGGGAAACTGACTGGAAACACCATATATTTT
CDR3 protein: CASSDCGKLTGNTIYF

J gene: TRBJ1-1
clone size: -
V gene: TRBV4-3
D gene: TRBD1
CDR3 DNA: TGCGCCAGCAGCCAGGAAATGACAGGGGGGGCCGCGGAAGCTTTCTTT
CDR3 protein: CASSQEMTGGAAEAFF

J gene: TRBJ1-2
clone size: -
V gene: TRBV12-3/TRBV12-4
D gene: TRBD1
CDR3 DNA: TGTGCCAGCAGCCGGGGGACAGACAGCTACACCTTC
CDR3 protein: CASSRGTDSYTF

J gene: TRBJ2-3
clone size: -
V gene: TRBV7-2
D gene: TRBD2
CDR3 DNA: TGTGCCAGCAGCTCGAGGCGGGCGGGGGGAGCAGATACGCAGTATTTT
CDR3 protein: CASSSRRAGGADTQYF

J gene: TRBJ1-3
clone size: -
V gene: TRBV7-2
D gene: -
CDR3 DNA: TGTGCCAGCAGCTCGTCTCTACGCTCTGGAAACACCATATATTTT
CDR3 protein: CASSSSLRSGNTIYF

J gene: TRBJ2-3
clone size: -
V gene: TRBV5-4
D gene: TRBD2
CDR3 DNA: TGTGCCAGCAGACCTTGGACTAGCGGGAGAACAGATACGCAGTATTTT
CDR3 protein: CASRPWTSGRTDTQYF

J gene: TRBJ1-5
clone size: -
V gene: TRBV7-9
D gene: TRBD1
CDR3 DNA: TGTGCCAGCAGTCTAACCGGGACAGGGCATCAGCCCCAGCATTTT
CDR3 protein: CASSLTGTGHQPQHF

J gene: TRBJ1-2
clone size: -
V gene: TRBV19
D gene: TRBD1
CDR3 DNA: TGTGCCAGTAGTACTCCCGGGACAGGCTATGGCTACACCTTC
CDR3 protein: CASSTPGTGYGYTF

J gene: TRBJ1-3
clone size: -
V gene: TRBV5-1
D gene: TRBD1
CDR3 DNA: TGCGCCAGCAGCTTTCAGGGACAGGGTGCTGGAAACACCATATATTTT
CDR3 protein: CASSFQGQGAGNTIYF

J gene: TRBJ1-1
clone size: -
V gene: TRBV6-1
D gene: -
CDR3 DNA: TGTGCCAGCAGTGATGGGGGGAACACTGAAACTTTCTTT
CDR3 protein: CASSDGGNTETFF

J gene: TRBJ2-7
clone size: -
V gene: TRBV6-5
D gene: -
CDR3 DNA: TGTGCCAGCAGTCCCAGACTTGACGGCTTCTACGAGCAGTACTTC
CDR3 protein: CASSPRLDGFYEQYF

J gene: TRBJ2-3
clone size: -
V gene: TRBV11-2
D gene: TRBD2
CDR3 DNA: TGTGCCAGCAGCCATGCGGGAGGCGCAGATACGCAGTATTTT
CDR3 protein: CASSHAGGADTQYF

J gene: TRBJ1-5
clone size: -
V gene: TRBV2
D gene: -
CDR3 DNA: TGTGCCAGCAGTGTACAGGGCAATCAGCCCCAGCATTTT
CDR3 protein: CASSVQGNQPQHF

J gene: TRBJ2-5
clone size: -
V gene: TRBV7-9
D gene: -
CDR3 DNA: TGTGCCAGCAGCCCCCACAGGCTCGTCCAAGAGACCCAGTACTTC
CDR3 protein: CASSPHRLVQETQYF

J gene: TRBJ1-4
clone size: -
V gene: TRBV3-1/TRBV3-2
D gene: -
CDR3 DNA: TGTGCCAGCAGCCAAGATCAGGGGTATGGAGAAAAACTGTTTTTT
CDR3 protein: CASSQDQGYGEKLFF

J gene: TRBJ1-1
clone size: -
V gene: TRBV7-9
D gene: -
CDR3 DNA: TGTGCCAGCAGCTCTGGGGGCGCTGGTGAAGCTTTCTTT
CDR3 protein: CASSSGGAGEAFF

J gene: TRBJ2-1
clone size: -
V gene: TRBV5-4
D gene: TRBD2
CDR3 DNA: TGTGCCAGCAGCGCTGGACTAGCGGGGGGTCGCTCCTACAATGAGCAGTTCTTC
CDR3 protein: CASSAGLAGGRSYNEQFF

J gene: TRBJ2-2
clone size: -
V gene: TRBV18
D gene: TRBD1
CDR3 DNA: TGTGCCAGCTCACGGACAGGGGACACCGGGGAGCTGTTTTTT
CDR3 protein: CASSRTGDTGELFF

J gene: TRBJ1-4
clone size: -
V gene: TRBV5-1
D gene: -
CDR3 DNA: TGCGCCAGCAGCAAGACAGTGGTGACAACTAATGAAAAACTGTTTTTT
CDR3 protein: CASSKTVVTTNEKLFF

J gene: TRBJ1-1
clone size: -
V gene: TRBV28
D gene: -
CDR3 DNA: TGTGCCAGCAGTCCAGCGGGGGCACGGGGCACTGAAGCTTTCTTT
CDR3 protein: CASSPAGARGTEAFF

J gene: TRBJ2-7
clone size: -
V gene: TRBV6-2/TRBV6-3
D gene: -
CDR3 DNA: TGTGCCAGCAGTTATCAGGGCGGTCAGGGGATTGCCTACGAGCAGTACTTC
CDR3 protein: CASSYQGGQGIAYEQYF

J gene: TRBJ2-5
clone size: -
V gene: TRBV5-1
D gene: -
CDR3 DNA: TGCGCCAGCAGCCGGGCAGGGCAAGAGACCCAGTACTTC
CDR3 protein: CASSRAGQETQYF

J gene: TRBJ1-1
clone size: -
V gene: TRBV5-4
D gene: TRBD1
CDR3 DNA: TGTGCCAGCAGCCCGGGTCGGGACAGACTGAACACTGAAGCTTTCTTT
CDR3 protein: CASSPGRDRLNTEAFF

J gene: TRBJ2-3
clone size: -
V gene: TRBV5-1
D gene: TRBD1
CDR3 DNA: TGCGCCAGCAGCTTGTCAGGGGGTCAGACAGATACGCAGTATTTT
CDR3 protein: CASSLSGGQTDTQYF

J gene: TRBJ1-2
clone size: once
V gene: TRBV4-2
D gene: TRBD1
CDR3 DNA: TGTGCCAGCAGCCAAGAGGGACAGGGGAACTATGGCTACACCTTC
CDR3 protein: CASSQEGQGNYGYTF

J gene: TRBJ1-4
clone size: -
V gene: TRBV6-5
D gene: -
CDR3 DNA: TGTGCCAGCAGTTACTCGAGCGGGGGGGACGAAAAACTGTTTTTT
CDR3 protein: CASSYSSGGDEKLFF

J gene: TRBJ2-1
clone size: -
V gene: TRBV9
D gene: TRBD2
CDR3 DNA: TGTGCCAGCAGCAGCGGGGGGGAGCCCTACAATGAGCAGTTCTTC
CDR3 protein: CASSSGGEPYNEQFF

J gene: TRBJ2-5
clone size: -
V gene: TRBV18
D gene: -
CDR3 DNA: TGTGCCAGCTCACCATCGACTCCTCTAGGGACCCAGTACTTC
CDR3 protein: CASSPSTPLGTQYF

J gene: TRBJ2-5
clone size: -
V gene: TRBV6-5
D gene: TRBD2
CDR3 DNA: TGTGCCAGCAGTTCTAGCGGGAGGGCCTGGGAGACCCAGTACTTC
CDR3 protein: CASSSSGRAWETQYF

J gene: TRBJ1-2
clone size: -
V gene: TRBV7-2
D gene: TRBD1
CDR3 DNA: TGTGCCAGCAGCTCGGGAAACAGGGGGCGGAATGGCTACACCTTC
CDR3 protein: CASSSGNRGRNGYTF

J gene: TRBJ2-1
clone size: many
V gene: TRBV19
D gene: TRBD2
CDR3 DNA: TGTGCCAGTAGTCCCCACGGTTCAGCGGGGGGCCAAAATGAGCAGTTCTTC
CDR3 protein: CASSPHGSAGGQNEQFF

J gene: TRBJ2-2
clone size: once
V gene: TRBV9
D gene: TRBD1
CDR3 DNA: TGTGCCAGCAGCGTGGGACAGGGAGGAACCGGGGAGCTGTTTTTT
CDR3 protein: CASSVGQGGTGELFF

J gene: TRBJ1-3
clone size: -
V gene: TRBV7-9
D gene: -
CDR3 DNA: TGTGCCAGCAGCTTAGTTGGGCCAACCTCTGGAAACACCATATATTTT
CDR3 protein: CASSLVGPTSGNTIYF

J gene: TRBJ2-3
clone size: -
V gene: TRBV23-1
D gene: -
CDR3 DNA: TGCGCCAGCAGTCAATCGAGGGAGGGGGAAGATACGCAGTATTTT
CDR3 protein: CASSQSREGEDTQYF

J gene: TRBJ1-2
clone size: -
V gene: TRBV19
D gene: -
CDR3 DNA: TGTGCCAGTAGTGCCGACAGTTTGGTGGGGGGCTACACCTTC
CDR3 protein: CASSADSLVGGYTF

J gene: TRBJ2-2
clone size: -
V gene: TRBV3-1/TRBV3-2
D gene: TRBD1
CDR3 DNA: TGTGCCAGCAGCACAGGGGCTACCGGGGAGCTGTTTTTT
CDR3 protein: CASSTGATGELFF

J gene: TRBJ2-7
clone size: -
V gene: TRBV9
D gene: TRBD2
CDR3 DNA: TGTGCCAGCAGCGTTGGCCCTACTAGCGGGAGCGGGGAGCAGTACTTC
CDR3 protein: CASSVGPTSGSGEQYF

J gene: TRBJ1-1
clone size: -
V gene: TRBV28
D gene: TRBD1
CDR3 DNA: TGTGCCACAGAGGGGGCAAGCACTGAAGCTTTCTTT
CDR3 protein: CATEGASTEAFF

J gene: TRBJ1-2
clone size: -
V gene: TRBV11-2
D gene: -
CDR3 DNA: TGTGCCAGCAGCTTAGTTGCGTCTTCTAACTATGGCTACACCTTC
CDR3 protein: CASSLVASSNYGYTF

J gene: TRBJ2-1
clone size: few
V gene: TRBV10-3
D gene: TRBD2
CDR3 DNA: TGTGCCACCCGACTAGCGGGGGAGGGTGAGCAGTTCTTC
CDR3 protein: CATRLAGEGEQFF

J gene: TRBJ2-2
clone size: -
V gene: TRBV10-3
D gene: TRBD1
CDR3 DNA: TGTGCCATCAGCGGTCGGGACAGGGGGCAGGGGCGGTTGGCCGGGGAGCTGTTTTTT
CDR3 protein: CAISGRDRGQGRLAGELFF

J gene: TRBJ1-5
clone size: -
V gene: TRBV30
D gene: -
CDR3 DNA: TGTGCCTGGATTGGCGGCAGGGGCAATCAGCCCCAGCATTTT
CDR3 protein: CAWIGGRGNQPQHF